The 17 T cell receptor beta chains given below trace back to one sample, sequenced in a study of blood T cell repertoires in COVID-19. Method: immunoSEQ multiplex PCR; TCRdb's copy keeps in-frame clones and lacks some. Counted here are approximately 90,000 clones, around 90% occurring once; the ten biggest clones make up about 3.4%. Sequencing used peripheral blood. Every receptor here comes from a woman between 70 and 85 years old with acute or convalescent COVID-19.

Points on this clone: The identical CDR3 is also encoded by other nucleotide sequences in the sample. The gene calls are TRBV5-1 and TRBJ1-6; D call uncertain. This CDR3 contains 16 residues. With 0 bases removed from V and 1 base from J, the gap between germline ends came to 8 bases. From germline, CDR1 is SGHRS and CDR2 YFSETQ. The chain's CDR3 is CASSLGEGSYNSPLHF. The CDR3 DNA sequence: TGCGCCAGCAGCTTGGGGGAGGGATCCTATAATTCACCCCTCCACTTT. Combining the CDR3 with reference TRBV5-1 and TRBJ1-6 gives the whole variable domain KAGVTQTPRYLIKTRGQQVTLSCSPISGHRSVSWYQQTPGQGLQFLFEYFSETQRNKGNFPGRFSGRQFSNSRSEMNVSTLELGDSALYLCASSLGEGSYNSPLHFGNGTRLTVT.

The V gene is TRBV6-5, the J gene TRBJ2-3; D is possibly TRBD2 (6 bases). V lost 5 bases, J lost 2 bases, and 14 bases lay in between. Germline V CDR1 and CDR2: MNHEY, SVGAGI. This CDR3 comprises 15 residues. This chain's CDR3 is CASSPRLALTDTQYF. The CDR3 DNA reads TGTGCCAGCAGTCCCCGGCTAGCGCTCACAGATACGCAGTATTTT.

V is TRBV28 and J is TRBJ2-7; TRBD1 might be the D (6 bases). V lost 6 bases to trimming and J lost 3 bases, with 12 bases between them. CDR3 length: 13 residues. From germline, CDR1 is MDHEN and CDR2 SYDVKM. CDR3 in amino acids: CASSRTEGYEQYV. CDR3 sequence (DNA): TGTGCCAGCAGCAGGACAGAGGGCTACGAGCAGTACGTC.

The V gene is TRBV20-1, the J gene TRBJ1-6; D is undetermined. Trimming left V 3 bases short and J 3 bases short, with 6 bases between. Germline V gives CDR1 DFQATT, CDR2 SNEGSKA (reference sequence). This CDR3 has 13 amino acids. The CDR3 coding sequence is TGCAGTGCTAGTCCCGTCTATAATTCACCCCTCCACTTT. Residues: CSASPVYNSPLHF.

The chain has TRBV5-4 and TRBJ2-2; a weak D match, TRBD1 (5 bases). This CDR3 has 15 amino acids. The germline V gene encodes CDR1 SGHNT and CDR2 YYREEE (reference sequence). Trimming cost V 1 base and J 5 bases, with 12 bases left between them. CDR3 sequence reads: CASSLSRDRTGELFF. The CDR3 nucleotides read TGTGCCAGCAGCTTGAGCAGGGATAGGACCGGGGAGCTGTTTTTT.

This clone was detected only a few times. The gene calls are TRBV7-9 and TRBJ2-3, with 9 bases that match TRBD1. V was pared by 6 bases and J by 4 bases, with 5 bases of the junction left unmatched. Per germline, CDR1 SEHNR and CDR2 FQNEAQ (reference sequence). This CDR3 is 14 amino acids long. The CDR3 DNA reads TGTGCCAGCAGTGTTACAGGGGGCCCAGATACGCAGTATTTT. It translates to CASSVTGGPDTQYF.

The chain couples TRBV7-2 to TRBJ1-2; tentative D call: TRBD1 (6 bases). Between the trimmed V and J ends, which lost 0 bases and 4 bases, there was a span of 9 bases. Germline CDR1 SGHTA, CDR2 FQGNSA. The CDR3 length is 14 residues. The CDR3 loop is CASSLAGGTYGYTF. The CDR3 DNA reads TGTGCCAGCAGCTTAGCAGGGGGAACCTATGGCTACACCTTC.

The chain links TRBV5-1 to TRBJ1-6; D is ambiguous. Germline CDR1 and CDR2: SGHRS and YFSETQ. The length of the CDR3 is 13 residues. V shed 3 bases and J shed 7 bases, with 8 bases lying between them. The CDR3 loop reads CASSSGENSPLHF. The CDR3 DNA follows: TGCGCCAGCAGCTCCGGGGAAAATTCACCCCTCCACTTT.

This chain uses TRBV28 with TRBJ1-5; tentative D call: TRBD1 (6 bases). This CDR3 is 15 amino acids long. V lost 6 bases, J lost 5 bases, and 17 bases lay in between. In germline, CDR1 is MDHEN, CDR2 SYDVKM. The DNA of the CDR3 is TGTGCCAGCAGGGATCTTACAGGGCGCTATCAGCCCCAGCATTTT. The encoded protein is CASRDLTGRYQPQHF.

This rearrangement joins TRBV6-4 to TRBJ1-6; a possible D gene is TRBD1 (5 bases). The V end was cut by 5 bases, the J end by 11 bases, with 13 bases between. This CDR3 contains 13 residues. CDR1 MRHNA and CDR2 SNTAGT come from the germline V gene. CDR3 sequence: CASSPGIDAPLHF. The CDR3, as DNA: TGTGCCAGCAGTCCAGGGATTGATGCACCCCTCCACTTT.

The chain employs TRBV3-1 (or the pseudogene TRBV3-2) and TRBJ2-4; TRBD2 aligns across 10 bases. Germline trimming cut 4 bases from V and 3 bases from J; bases unmatched to any gene: 15. This CDR3 has 19 amino acids. CDR1 and CDR2 from the germline V gene are LGHDT and YNNKEL (reference sequence). The CDR3, as DNA: TGTGCCAGCAGCCGTGCACAGATTTGGACTAGCGGTGGCAAAAACATTCAGTACTTC. Amino acid sequence: CASSRAQIWTSGGKNIQYF.

This clone is a singleton in its sample. V usage is TRBV6-5 and J usage is TRBJ2-2; 9 bases line up with TRBD1. The CDR3 spans 15 residues. V trimming: 7 bases; J trimming: 3 bases; junction bases outside the gene matches: 6. Germline assignment: CDR1 MNHEY and CDR2 SVGAGI. The CDR3 spells CASNRQGGDTGELFF. The CDR3 DNA sequence: TGTGCCAGCAATCGACAGGGGGGAGACACCGGGGAGCTGTTTTTT.

The gene calls are TRBV27 and TRBJ2-5, with 12 bases fitting TRBD2. V lost 7 bases, J lost 9 bases, and 18 bases stayed unmatched. This CDR3 is 17 amino acids long. The germline V gene encodes CDR1 MNHEY and CDR2 SMNVEV (reference sequence). CDR3 sequence reads: CASNRATSGGRQGAQYF. The DNA for the CDR3 is TGTGCCAGCAACCGGGCCACTAGCGGGGGGCGACAAGGGGCCCAGTACTTC.

V usage is TRBV27 and J usage is TRBJ2-3; 8 nucleotides agree with TRBD2. Per germline, CDR1 MNHEY and CDR2 SMNVEV (reference sequence). CDR3 length: 16 residues. V gave up 4 bases and J gave up 2 bases; unmatched junction bases: 8. CDR3 sequence reads: CASSSPGGTPTDTQYF. As DNA, the CDR3 is TGTGCCAGCAGTTCTCCGGGGGGGACCCCCACAGATACGCAGTATTTT.

The table lists this clone with a count of one. J is TRBJ1-2 and V is TRBV5-6; 8 bases map to TRBD1. Germline V gene data show CDR1 as SGHDT and CDR2 as YYEEEE. Germline trimming cut 0 bases from V and 8 bases from J; bases unmatched to any gene: 9. This CDR3 has 15 amino acids. CDR3 nucleotides: TGTGCCAGCAGCTTGGTGGCCAGGGGGCTGGGAGGCTACACCTTC. Protein product: CASSLVARGLGGYTF.

The J gene is TRBJ2-7, the V gene TRBV18, with D tentatively TRBD2 (6 bases). This CDR3 contains 13 residues. Germline loops: CDR1 KGHSH, CDR2 LQKENI. The germline V and J ends were trimmed by 0 bases and 5 bases, with 8 bases remaining between them. The CDR3 region is CASSPPGEDEQYV. CDR3 sequence (DNA): TGTGCCAGCTCACCACCGGGGGAGGACGAGCAGTACGTC.

This clone appeared once. This chain connects TRBV11-1 to TRBJ1-2; 7 bases map to TRBD1. Trimming took 5 bases from V and 4 from J; bases not matched to a gene: 7. Germline V lookup: CDR1 SGHAT, CDR2 FQDESV (reference sequence). The CDR3 is made up of 14 amino acids. CDR3 bases: TGTGCCAGCAGCCCGGGGGACAGCTCCTATGGCTACACCTTC. Protein product: CASSPGDSSYGYTF.